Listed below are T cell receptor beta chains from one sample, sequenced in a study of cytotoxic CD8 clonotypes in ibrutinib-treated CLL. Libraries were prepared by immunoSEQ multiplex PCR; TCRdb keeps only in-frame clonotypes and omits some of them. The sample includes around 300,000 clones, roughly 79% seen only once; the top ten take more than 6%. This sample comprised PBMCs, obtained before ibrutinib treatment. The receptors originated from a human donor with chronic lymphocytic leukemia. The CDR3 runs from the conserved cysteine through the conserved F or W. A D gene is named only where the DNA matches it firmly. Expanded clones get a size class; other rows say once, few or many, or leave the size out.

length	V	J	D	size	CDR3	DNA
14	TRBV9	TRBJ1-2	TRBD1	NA	CASSRQGRDYGYTF	TGTGCCAGCAGTCGACAGGGGAGGGACTATGGCTACACCTTC
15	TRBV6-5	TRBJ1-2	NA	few	CASSYSPRGIYGYTF	TGTGCCAGCAGTTACTCTCCTAGGGGTATCTATGGCTACACCTTC
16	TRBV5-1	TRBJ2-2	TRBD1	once	CASSFGQALNTGELFF	TGCGCCAGCAGCTTCGGACAGGCCTTGAACACCGGGGAGCTGTTTTTT
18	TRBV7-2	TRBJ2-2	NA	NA	CASSLALYGSSHTGELFF	TGTGCCAGCAGCTTAGCGCTGTACGGGAGCTCGCACACCGGGGAGCTGTTTTTT
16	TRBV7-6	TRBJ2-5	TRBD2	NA	CASSLVGLAAQETQYF	TGTGCCAGCAGCTTAGTGGGACTAGCGGCACAAGAGACCCAGTACTTC
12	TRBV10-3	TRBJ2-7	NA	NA	CAISERSYEQYF	TGTGCCATCAGTGAGCGGAGCTACGAGCAGTACTTC
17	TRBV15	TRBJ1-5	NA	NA	CATGRARVVYSNQPQHF	TGTGCCACCGGTCGGGCCAGGGTCGTTTATAGCAATCAGCCCCAGCATTTT
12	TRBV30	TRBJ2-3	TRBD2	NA	CAWRGSGGTQYF	TGTGCCTGGCGGGGGAGCGGGGGTACGCAGTATTTT
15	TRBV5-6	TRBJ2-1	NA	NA	CASSLSGVAYNEQFF	TGTGCCAGCAGCTTATCGGGAGTGGCCTACAATGAGCAGTTCTTC
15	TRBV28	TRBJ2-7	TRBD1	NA	CASSLWVGGTYEQYF	TGTGCCAGCAGTTTATGGGTAGGGGGCACCTACGAGCAGTACTTC
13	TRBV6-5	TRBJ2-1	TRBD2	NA	CASSLAGVGEQFF	TGTGCCAGCAGTCTAGCGGGAGTAGGGGAGCAGTTCTTC
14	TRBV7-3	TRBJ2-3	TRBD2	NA	CASSWGLAGDTQYF	TGTGCCAGCAGCTGGGGACTAGCGGGAGATACGCAGTATTTT
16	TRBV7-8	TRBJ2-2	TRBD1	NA	CASSFVFPGGPGELFF	TGTGCCAGCAGCTTCGTATTCCCAGGGGGCCCCGGGGAGCTGTTTTTT
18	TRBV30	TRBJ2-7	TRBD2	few	CAWSVQWGVAGGPREQYF	TGTGCCTGGAGTGTACAATGGGGTGTCGCGGGAGGGCCTAGAGAGCAGTACTTC
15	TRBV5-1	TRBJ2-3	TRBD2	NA	CASSRSGRAVDTQYF	TGCGCCAGCAGCAGAAGCGGGAGGGCCGTAGATACGCAGTATTTT
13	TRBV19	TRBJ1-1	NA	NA	CASNPGLGTEAFF	TGTGCCAGTAACCCGGGGTTGGGCACTGAAGCTTTCTTT
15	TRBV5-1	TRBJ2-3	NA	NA	CASSLGVVDTDTQYF	TGCGCCAGCAGCCTAGGGGTCGTGGACACAGATACGCAGTATTTT
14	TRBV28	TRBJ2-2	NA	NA	CASSFITDTGELFF	TGTGCCAGCAGTTTTATCACCGACACCGGGGAGCTGTTTTTT
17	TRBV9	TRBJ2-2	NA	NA	CASSVAQSRDAPGELFF	TGTGCCAGCAGCGTAGCCCAAAGCAGAGACGCGCCTGGGGAGCTGTTTTTT
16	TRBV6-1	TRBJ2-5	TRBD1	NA	CASSGEGTGVRETQYF	TGTGCCAGCAGTGGAGAGGGGACAGGGGTAAGAGAGACCCAGTACTTC
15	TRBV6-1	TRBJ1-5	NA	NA	CASSEGGGFNQPQHF	TGTGCCAGCAGTGAAGGCGGGGGATTCAATCAGCCCCAGCATTTT
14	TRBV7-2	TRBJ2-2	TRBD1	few	CASSISTGVGELFF	TGTGCCAGCAGCATCTCGACAGGGGTCGGGGAGCTGTTTTTT
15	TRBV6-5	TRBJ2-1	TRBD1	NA	CASSPLGTAYNEQFF	TGTGCCAGCAGCCCCCTGGGGACAGCCTACAATGAGCAGTTCTTC
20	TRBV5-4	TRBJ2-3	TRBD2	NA	CASSLAGREGRRGGTDTQYF	TGTGCCAGCAGCTTGGCCGGGCGGGAGGGCCGAAGGGGGGGCACAGATACGCAGTATTTT
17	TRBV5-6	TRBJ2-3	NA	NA	CASSRGWVGGRTDTQYF	TGTGCCAGCAGCCGGGGATGGGTAGGCGGGCGCACAGATACGCAGTATTTT
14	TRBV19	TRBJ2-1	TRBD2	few	CASSAGASYNEQFF	TGTGCCAGTAGCGCGGGAGCGAGTTACAATGAGCAGTTCTTC
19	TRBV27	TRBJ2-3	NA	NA	CASSFHPGRMVTAPDTQYF	TGTGCCAGCAGTTTCCACCCGGGACGGATGGTAACCGCACCAGATACGCAGTATTTT
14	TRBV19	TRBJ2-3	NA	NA	CASSIGNPTDTQYF	TGTGCCAGTAGTATAGGCAATCCGACAGATACGCAGTATTTT
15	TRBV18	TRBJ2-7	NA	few	CASSPPWDGSYEQYF	TGTGCCAGCTCACCACCATGGGACGGCTCCTACGAGCAGTACTTC
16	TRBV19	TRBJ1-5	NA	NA	CASRADSSYSNQPQHF	TGTGCCAGCAGGGCGGATTCATCATATAGCAATCAGCCCCAGCATTTT
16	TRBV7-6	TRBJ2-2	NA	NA	CASSQGGIANTGELFF	TGTGCCAGCAGCCAAGGGGGGATCGCGAACACCGGGGAGCTGTTTTTT
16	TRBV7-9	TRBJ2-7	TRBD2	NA	CASSPPGTSGTYEQYF	TGTGCCAGCAGCCCACCCGGGACTAGCGGGACCTACGAGCAGTACTTC
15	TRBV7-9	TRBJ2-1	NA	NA	CASSLAGLPSNEQFF	TGTGCCAGCAGCTTAGCGGGACTGCCTAGCAATGAGCAGTTCTTC
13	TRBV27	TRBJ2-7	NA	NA	CASSLRGSYERYF	TGTGCCAGCAGTTTAAGGGGCTCCTACGAGCGGTACTTC
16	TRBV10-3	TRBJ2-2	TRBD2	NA	CAIRPSGRASTGELFF	TGTGCCATCAGACCTAGCGGGAGGGCCAGCACCGGGGAGCTGTTTTTT
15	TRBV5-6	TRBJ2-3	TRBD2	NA	CASSWGLAGEDTQYF	TGTGCCAGCAGCTGGGGACTAGCGGGAGAAGATACGCAGTATTTT
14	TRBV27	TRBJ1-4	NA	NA	CASSLLGFNEKLFF	TGTGCCAGCAGTTTATTGGGATTTAATGAAAAACTGTTTTTT
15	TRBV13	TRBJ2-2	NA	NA	CASSPAVGGAGELFF	TGTGCCAGCAGCCCAGCAGTCGGGGGCGCCGGGGAGCTGTTTTTT
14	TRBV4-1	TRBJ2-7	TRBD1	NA	CASSQTGTAYEQYF	TGCGCCAGCAGCCAAACCGGGACAGCCTACGAGCAGTACTTC
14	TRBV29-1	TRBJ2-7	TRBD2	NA	CSVGGRPPNYEQYF	TGCAGCGTTGGCGGGAGGCCTCCCAACTACGAGCAGTACTTC
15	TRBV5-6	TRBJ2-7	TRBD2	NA	CASSPVGGMGGEQYF	TGTGCCAGCAGCCCGGTGGGGGGGATGGGTGGCGAGCAGTACTTC
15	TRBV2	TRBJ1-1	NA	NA	CASSRPTGMNTEAFF	TGTGCCAGCAGTAGGCCGACAGGTATGAACACTGAAGCTTTCTTT
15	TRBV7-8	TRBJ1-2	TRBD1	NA	CASSSRDRGLGGYTF	TGTGCCAGCAGCTCCCGGGACAGGGGGCTTGGTGGCTACACCTTC
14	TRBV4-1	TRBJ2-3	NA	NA	CASMRISGTDTQYF	TGCGCCAGCATGAGAATTTCAGGGACAGATACGCAGTATTTT
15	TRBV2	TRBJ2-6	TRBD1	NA	CASSSDRGRANVLTF	TGTGCCAGCAGTTCAGACAGGGGTAGGGCCAACGTCCTGACTTTC
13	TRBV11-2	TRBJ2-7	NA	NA	CASSLGPSDQKYF	TGTGCCAGCAGCTTGGGCCCGTCGGACCAGAAGTACTTC
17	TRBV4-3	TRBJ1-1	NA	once	CASSQDLFDGKNTEAFF	TGCGCCAGCAGCCAAGATCTATTCGACGGTAAGAACACTGAAGCTTTCTTT
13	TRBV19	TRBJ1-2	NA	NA	CASKTRANYGYTF	TGTGCCAGTAAAACCAGGGCGAACTATGGCTACACCTTC
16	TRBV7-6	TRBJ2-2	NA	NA	CASSSTGETNTGELFF	TGTGCCAGCAGCTCAACGGGGGAGACGAACACCGGGGAGCTGTTTTTT
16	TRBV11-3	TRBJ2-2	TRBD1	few	CASSLAAGGQNGELFF	TGTGCCAGCAGCTTAGCGGCAGGGGGACAGAACGGGGAGCTGTTTTTT
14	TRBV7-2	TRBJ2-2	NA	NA	CASSFAANTGELFF	TGTGCCAGCAGCTTCGCAGCGAACACCGGGGAGCTGTTTTTT
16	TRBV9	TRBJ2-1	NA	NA	CASSVEVGYSYNEQFF	TGTGCCAGCAGCGTAGAAGTGGGATACTCCTACAATGAGCAGTTCTTC
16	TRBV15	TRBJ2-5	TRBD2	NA	CATSRGLAGPQETQYF	TGTGCCACCAGCAGAGGACTAGCGGGGCCCCAAGAGACCCAGTACTTC
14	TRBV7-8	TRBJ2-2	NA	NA	CASSLAGPTGELFF	TGTGCCAGCAGCTTGGCTGGGCCCACCGGGGAGCTGTTTTTT